This is a list of T cell receptor beta chains from one sample in a study of T cell responses to AZD1222 COVID-19 vaccine. Generated by immunoSEQ multiplex PCR, the TCRdb table keeps only in-frame clones and is missing some. Of about 180,000 clones listed, 80% to 95% were seen once; the top ten hold approximately 1.8%. Sequences were derived from peripheral blood, sampled 28 days after the second AZD1222 dose. The origin of the receptors is an adult who received the AZD1222 COVID-19 vaccine. Both conserved end residues are part of each CDR3. A D gene is named only where the DNA matches it firmly. Expanded clones are given a class, and other clones once, few, many or no size at all.

NA	TRBD1	TRBV5-8	TRBJ1-1	TGTGCCAGCAGCCCCGGGGCAGGGGGCACTGAAGCTTTCTTT	CASSPGAGGTEAFF
NA	NA	TRBV11-2	TRBJ2-7	TGTGCCAGCAGCTTCGCGCCAGGGGACCCGAGGGGGGAGCAGTACTTC	CASSFAPGDPRGEQYF
NA	NA	TRBV3-1/TRBV3-2	TRBJ2-1	TGTGCCAGCAGCCAATCAGACGGGCCGGGCAATGAGCAGTTCTTC	CASSQSDGPGNEQFF
NA	NA	TRBV27	TRBJ1-6	TGTGCCAGCAGCCGCGCCGGACGGAACAATAATTCACCCCTCCACTTT	CASSRAGRNNNSPLHF
NA	TRBD2	TRBV19	TRBJ2-3	TGTGCCAGTAGTATGGGACTAGCGGGGGCGGTAGATACGCAGTATTTT	CASSMGLAGAVDTQYF
NA	TRBD2	TRBV7-2	TRBJ2-1	TGTGCCAGCACGGGGACTAGCGGGGGGGCTTACAATGAGCAGTTCTTC	CASTGTSGGAYNEQFF
NA	NA	TRBV18	TRBJ1-5	TGTGCCAGCTCACCACAGGGGAACGAGAATCAGCCCCAGCATTTT	CASSPQGNENQPQHF
NA	TRBD1	TRBV5-1	TRBJ1-3	TGCGCCAGCAGCTTACCAGGGGGCACTGGAAACACCATATATTTT	CASSLPGGTGNTIYF
NA	TRBD2	TRBV5-4	TRBJ2-2	TGTGCCAGCAGCCAGGGGACTAGAGTAACCGGGGAGCTGTTTTTT	CASSQGTRVTGELFF
NA	NA	TRBV12-2	TRBJ1-4	TGTGCAAGTCTAGGGTCAGATGCAACTAATGAAAAACTGTTTTTT	CASLGSDATNEKLFF
NA	TRBD2	TRBV19	TRBJ2-1	TGTGCCAGTAGTCGACTAGCGGGAGCTCAGAATGAGCAGTTCTTC	CASSRLAGAQNEQFF
once	TRBD1	TRBV2	TRBJ1-2	TGTGCCAGCAGCCCCGACAGGGACTACGGCTACACCTTC	CASSPDRDYGYTF
few	TRBD2	TRBV20-1	TRBJ2-7	TGCAGTGCTAGTACCGGGACTAGCGCCTCCCCCTCCTACGAGCAGTACTTC	CSASTGTSASPSYEQYF
NA	NA	TRBV3-1/TRBV3-2	TRBJ1-5	TGTGCCAGCAGCCAAGAGGGCAGCAATCAGCCCCAGCATTTT	CASSQEGSNQPQHF
NA	NA	TRBV10-3	TRBJ2-7	TGTGCCATCAGTGGGCGGCAGGGGAGCTACGAGCAGTACTTC	CAISGRQGSYEQYF
NA	TRBD2	TRBV18	TRBJ2-7	TGTGCCAGCTCACCCCGACTAGCGGGGCCTGAAGAGCAGTACTTC	CASSPRLAGPEEQYF
NA	NA	TRBV10-3	TRBJ2-2	TGTGCCATCAGTAAAGGGACACGACAAGGGGAGCTGTTTTTT	CAISKGTRQGELFF
NA	NA	TRBV14	TRBJ2-1	TGTGCCAGCAGCCAACTAGGGGGGATTGCCTACAATGAGCAGTTCTTC	CASSQLGGIAYNEQFF
once	NA	TRBV7-2	TRBJ2-3	TGTGCCAGCAGCGTAGGGGCCTCCTCAGGAGATACGCAGTATTTT	CASSVGASSGDTQYF
NA	TRBD2	TRBV14	TRBJ2-5	TGTGCCAGCAGCCTACCGGGACTAGCGGAGTTGGAGACCCAGTACTTC	CASSLPGLAELETQYF
NA	NA	TRBV5-4	TRBJ2-5	TGTGCCAGCAGCTTAGTGGGGCGGGGGCAGACCCAGTACTTC	CASSLVGRGQTQYF
NA	TRBD1	TRBV28	TRBJ1-2	TGTGCCAGCAGTTCGTTGGGACAGAAAGGCACCTTC	CASSSLGQKGTF
NA	TRBD2	TRBV9	TRBJ2-2	TGTGCCAGCAGCGCCAGAGGGGTATCTAGCGGGGGGGCTCCCGGGGAGCTGTTTTTT	CASSARGVSSGGAPGELFF
NA	NA	TRBV18	TRBJ2-2	TGTGCCAGCTCCCAGGCGGACACCGGGGAGCTGTTTTTT	CASSQADTGELFF
once	NA	TRBV7-2	TRBJ1-6	TGTGCCAGCAGCTTAGGTTGGGGGGCGCCCTATAATTCACCCCTCCACTTT	CASSLGWGAPYNSPLHF
NA	NA	TRBV11-3	TRBJ2-1	TGTGCCAGCAGCTTGGGGGACGGTCTCGTTAATGAGCAGTTCTTC	CASSLGDGLVNEQFF
once	TRBD1	TRBV6-2/TRBV6-3	TRBJ1-5	TGTGCCAGCAGTTACTCGACCTTCAGGACAGGGGGAATTCAGCCCCAGCATTTT	CASSYSTFRTGGIQPQHF
NA	NA	TRBV12-3/TRBV12-4	TRBJ1-2	TGTGCCAGCAAAGGGAGGTATGGCTACACCTTC	CASKGRYGYTF
NA	NA	TRBV30	TRBJ1-6	TGTGCCTGGAGTTGGGTTTATAATTCACCCCTCCACTTT	CAWSWVYNSPLHF
NA	NA	TRBV9	TRBJ1-3	TGTGCCAGCAGCTTGACGACTGGAAACACCATATATTTT	CASSLTTGNTIYF
NA	NA	TRBV7-2	TRBJ1-1	TGTGCCAGCAGCCAGATGGGGGGGATCACTGAAGCTTTCTTT	CASSQMGGITEAFF
few	TRBD1	TRBV11-2	TRBJ1-5	TGTGCCAGCAGCCTCTACGGGACAGGGTGCAATCAGCCCCAGCATTTT	CASSLYGTGCNQPQHF
NA	NA	TRBV19	TRBJ2-1	TGTGCCAGTAGTATAGAATGGGGGAATGAGCAGTTCTTC	CASSIEWGNEQFF
once	NA	TRBV7-2	TRBJ2-1	TGTGCCAGCAGCTTTGCAGGGGTTCGGGAGCAGTTCTTC	CASSFAGVREQFF
NA	NA	TRBV2	TRBJ2-5	TGTGCCAGCAGTCAAGTTGCCCGGGGGACGCAAGAGACCCAGTACTTC	CASSQVARGTQETQYF
NA	NA	TRBV6-5	TRBJ2-1	TGTGCCAGCACCATAGGCGGTTGGGAGCAGTTCTTC	CASTIGGWEQFF
once	NA	TRBV19	TRBJ1-5	TGTGCCAGTAGTACAATGGCGCCGCCCCGGGATCAGCCCCAGCATTTT	CASSTMAPPRDQPQHF
NA	NA	TRBV21-1	TRBJ2-6	TGTGCCAGCAGCAAGGGTAAGACAGGGGGCCTCTCTGGGGCCAACGTCCTGACTTTC	CASSKGKTGGLSGANVLTF
NA	NA	TRBV12-3/TRBV12-4	TRBJ1-5	TGTGCCAGCAGCAACAGGGTAGCGCCCCAGCATTTT	CASSNRVAPQHF
NA	NA	TRBV2	TRBJ2-2	TGTGCCAGCGCGGCAGGCTCTGTCACCGGGGAGCTGTTTTTT	CASAAGSVTGELFF
NA	NA	TRBV6-5	TRBJ1-1	TGTGCCAGCAGGGATCCCGGACAGACGAACACTGAAGCTTTCTTT	CASRDPGQTNTEAFF
NA	TRBD2	TRBV27	TRBJ2-1	TGTGCCAGCAGTTTGGCGGGACTAGCCGGGAATGAGCAGTTCTTC	CASSLAGLAGNEQFF